This T cell receptor beta chain stems from a study of radiation and T cells in renal cell carcinoma. Study results and limitations: From baseline, blood top tumor clonotypes peaked at 2 weeks post-radiation. Baseline intratumoral clonotype presence is unknown without pretreatment biopsies.

Comment on this clone: Its specificity is unknown.

The V gene lost 3 bases and the J gene lost 1 base, with 12 bases spanning the gap. Germline V gives CDR1 SGHTA, CDR2 FQGNSA. CDR3 length equals 15 residues. Time point: blood 2 weeks post-SBRT. The sample's treatment: 15 Gy SBRT to primary tumor, nephrectomy 4 weeks later. Clear cell pathology was present in this patient's renal cell carcinoma. Only in-frame clones appear in the TCRdb table, and some are missing; sequencing was by immunoSEQ multiplex PCR. In the table there are roughly 130,000 clones, approximately 90% of which are singletons. This receptor was identified in a woman in her 70s with renal cell carcinoma. The input for sequencing was blood, taken from a patient whose treatment included radiotherapy and nephrectomy. The chain has TRBV7-2 and TRBJ1-2; D perhaps matches TRBD1 (5 bases). The CDR3 sequence is CASSLPGGINYGYTF. The CDR3, as DNA: TGTGCCAGCAGCTTGCCGGGGGGGATTAACTATGGCTACACCTTC.